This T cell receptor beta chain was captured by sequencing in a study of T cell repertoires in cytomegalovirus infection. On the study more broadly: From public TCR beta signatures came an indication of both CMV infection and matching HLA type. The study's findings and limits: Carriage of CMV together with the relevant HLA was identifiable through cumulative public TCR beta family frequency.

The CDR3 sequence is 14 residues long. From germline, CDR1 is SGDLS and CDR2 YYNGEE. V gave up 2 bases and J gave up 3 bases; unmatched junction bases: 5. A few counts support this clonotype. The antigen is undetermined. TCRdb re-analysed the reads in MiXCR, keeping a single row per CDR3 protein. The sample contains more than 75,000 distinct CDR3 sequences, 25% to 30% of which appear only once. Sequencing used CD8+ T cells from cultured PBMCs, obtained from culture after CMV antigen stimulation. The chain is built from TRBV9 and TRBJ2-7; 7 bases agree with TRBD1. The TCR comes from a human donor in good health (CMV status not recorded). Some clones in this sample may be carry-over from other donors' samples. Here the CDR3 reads CASSVGAGGYEQYF. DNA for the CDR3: TGTGCCAGCAGCGTTGGGGCAGGGGGCTACGAGCAGTACTTC. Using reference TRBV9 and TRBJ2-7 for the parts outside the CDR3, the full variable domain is DSGVTQTPKHLITATGQRVTLRCSPRSGDLSVYWYQQSLDQGLQFLIQYYNGEERAKGNILERFSAQQFPDLHSELNLSSLELGDSALYFCASSVGAGGYEQYFGPGTRLTVT.